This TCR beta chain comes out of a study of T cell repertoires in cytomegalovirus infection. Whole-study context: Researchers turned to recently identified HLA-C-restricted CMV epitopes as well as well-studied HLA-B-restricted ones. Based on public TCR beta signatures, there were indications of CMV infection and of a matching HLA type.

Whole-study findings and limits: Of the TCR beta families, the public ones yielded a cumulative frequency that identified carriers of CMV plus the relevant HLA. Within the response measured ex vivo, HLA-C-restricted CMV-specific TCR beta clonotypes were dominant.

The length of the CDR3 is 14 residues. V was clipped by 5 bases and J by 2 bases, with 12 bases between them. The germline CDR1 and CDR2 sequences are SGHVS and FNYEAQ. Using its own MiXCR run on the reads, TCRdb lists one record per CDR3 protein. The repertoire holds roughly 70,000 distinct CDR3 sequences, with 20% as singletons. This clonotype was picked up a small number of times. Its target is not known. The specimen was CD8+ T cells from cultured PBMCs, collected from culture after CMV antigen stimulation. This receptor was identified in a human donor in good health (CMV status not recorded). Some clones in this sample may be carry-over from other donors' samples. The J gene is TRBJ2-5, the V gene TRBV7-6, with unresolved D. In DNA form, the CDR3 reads TGTGCCAGCAGCAATCAAGCAGCTCAAGAGACCCAGTACTTC. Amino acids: CASSNQAAQETQYF. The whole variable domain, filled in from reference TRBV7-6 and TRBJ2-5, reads GAGVSQSPRYKVTKRGQDVALRCDPISGHVSLYWYRQALGQGPEFLTYFNYEAQQDKSGLPNDRFSAERPEGSISTLTIQRTEQRDSAMYRCASSNQAAQETQYFGPGTRLLVL.